This is a list of T cell receptor beta chains from one sample in a study of cytomegalovirus exposure and HLA in healthy donors. The method was immunoSEQ multiplex PCR; TCRdb's version includes in-frame clones alone and lacks a portion of them. This sample's clone table lists 100,000 to 150,000 clones. The specimen sequenced was PBMCs. The receptors here all came from a woman between 35 and 50 years old in good health and CMV-seropositive. The CDR3 runs from the conserved cysteine through the conserved F or W. The D gene is left open where the match is weak.

TRBV11-2	TRBJ1-2	14	TRBD1	CASSSGQTFYGYTF	TGTGCCAGCAGCTCGGGACAGACTTTCTATGGCTACACCTTC
TRBV9	TRBJ2-1	16	TRBD2	CASSVAQGLAGNEQFF	TGTGCCAGCAGCGTAGCTCAGGGACTAGCGGGCAATGAGCAGTTCTTC
TRBV2	TRBJ1-1	13	-	CASSTDRDTEAFF	TGTGCCAGCAGTACTGACAGAGACACTGAAGCTTTCTTT
TRBV29-1	TRBJ1-2	13	-	CSVDRRPQLSYTF	TGCAGCGTTGATAGACGTCCTCAACTAAGCTACACCTTC
TRBV11-2	TRBJ2-5	16	TRBD2	CASSLVLAGVFKTQYF	TGTGCCAGCAGCTTAGTACTAGCGGGAGTGTTTAAGACCCAGTACTTC
TRBV5-1	TRBJ1-2	16	TRBD1	CASSLTGQARNYGYTF	TGCGCCAGCAGCCTTACCGGACAGGCCCGTAACTATGGCTACACCTTC
TRBV6-5	TRBJ2-2	12	-	CASSRPAGELFF	TGTGCCAGCAGTCGCCCAGCCGGGGAGCTGTTTTTT
TRBV2	TRBJ1-1	13	-	CASSPFSGRGAFF	TGTGCCAGCAGTCCTTTTTCAGGGAGGGGAGCTTTCTTT
TRBV7-6	TRBJ2-7	13	TRBD1	CASSGTVSYEQYF	TGTGCCAGCAGTGGGACAGTATCCTACGAGCAGTACTTC
TRBV27	TRBJ2-7	14	TRBD2	CASSRLASSYEQYF	TGTGCCAGCAGTCGACTAGCGAGCTCCTACGAGCAGTACTTC
TRBV28	TRBJ1-2	14	-	CASTLYRANYGYTF	TGTGCCAGCACCTTATACAGGGCTAACTATGGCTACACCTTC